This T cell receptor beta chain was recovered during a study of cytomegalovirus exposure and HLA in healthy donors. Looking at the study overall: Earlier sequencing of 150 million to 200 million T cells yielded around 100 million unique TCR beta sequences.

V lost 3 bases, J lost 5 bases, and 7 bases stayed unmatched. Germline values: CDR1 MNHNS, CDR2 SASEGT. The CDR3 extends over 15 amino acids. The study, taken as a whole, reports: Later analysis associated a missense DCLRE1C variant with TCR beta V- and J-gene trimming. According to the study, 150 to 200 TCR beta chains were cytomegalovirus-associated.

Amplification used 60 Vbeta primers and 13 Jbeta primers. The protocol was immunoSEQ multiplex PCR, while the TCRdb copy is restricted to in-frame clones and leaves out a portion. The table records some 180,000 clones, around 85% of them present only once. Comment on this clone: What it recognizes is unknown.

The J gene is TRBJ1-2, the V gene TRBV6-1; TRBD1 aligns across 9 bases. The receptor was derived from a woman in her forties or fifties in good health and CMV-seronegative. Sequenced: PBMCs. DNA for the CDR3: TGTGCCAGCAGTGAGAGTACAGGGGGCGGTTATGGCTACACCTTC. This encodes CASSESTGGGYGYTF.